Below, one TCR beta chain is given with its context. Antigen unknown. This entry is derived from a study of cytomegalovirus exposure and HLA in healthy donors. Notes on the study in general: Relative to the approximately 670-donor mean, N-insertions were reportedly fewer in an Asian-associated ancestry cluster in a later analysis.

Healthy individuals who donated bone marrow served as the donors. Although they were nominally healthy when sampled, donors likely had unrecorded immune exposures. PCR involved 60 Vbeta and 13 Jbeta primers. Profiled with immunoSEQ multiplex PCR; TCRdb holds only in-frame clones, not every one. The sample holds more than 150,000 clones, 65% to 85% seen once. The sequenced sample consisted of PBMCs. The receptor was derived from a woman aged 45-60 years in good health and CMV-seropositive.

For the CDR3, the DNA is TGTGCCAGCAGCTTAGGACTAGCGGGAGACGAGCAGTACTTC. Its protein is CASSLGLAGDEQYF. V usage is TRBV7-2 and J usage is TRBJ2-7, with 12 bases lining up with TRBD2. V was clipped by 1 base and J by 5 bases; unmatched bases: 0. Germline CDR1 and CDR2: SGHTA and FQGNSA. CDR3 length equals 14 residues.